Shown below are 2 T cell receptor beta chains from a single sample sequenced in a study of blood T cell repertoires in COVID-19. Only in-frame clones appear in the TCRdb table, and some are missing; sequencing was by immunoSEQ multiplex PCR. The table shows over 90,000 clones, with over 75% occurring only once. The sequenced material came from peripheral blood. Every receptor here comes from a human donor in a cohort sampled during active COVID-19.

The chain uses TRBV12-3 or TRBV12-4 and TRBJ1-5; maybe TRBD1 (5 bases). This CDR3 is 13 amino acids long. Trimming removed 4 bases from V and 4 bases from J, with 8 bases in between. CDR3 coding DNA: TGTGCCAGCAGTTCCCAGGGAAATCAGCCCCAGCATTTT. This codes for CASSSQGNQPQHF.

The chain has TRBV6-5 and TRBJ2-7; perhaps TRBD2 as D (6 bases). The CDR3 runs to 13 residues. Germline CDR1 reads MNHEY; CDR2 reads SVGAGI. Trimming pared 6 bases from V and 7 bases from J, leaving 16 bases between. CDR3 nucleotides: TGTGCCAGCAGGGTAAGGACTACGAGTGAGCAGTACTTC. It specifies CASRVRTTSEQYF.